These 31 T cell receptor beta chains originate from one sample sequenced in a study of cytomegalovirus exposure and HLA in healthy donors. The PCR ran on 60 Vbeta and 13 Jbeta primers. The data were produced by immunoSEQ multiplex PCR, yet TCRdb's version contains in-frame clones alone and is incomplete. Of tens of thousands of clones in the sample, around 84% are singletons; the top ten hold around 1.9%. The sequencing sample was made of PBMCs. All receptors come from a young man in good health and CMV-seronegative.

The chain links TRBV14 to TRBJ2-1, with TRBD2 matching 10 bases. There are 17 residues in the CDR3. CDR1 is SGHDN and CDR2 is FVKESK in the germline V gene. The V and J ends lost 0 bases and 8 bases, in that order; junction bases with no gene match: 10. CDR3 amino acids: CASSQDIVLAGEDEQFF. In DNA form, the CDR3 reads TGTGCCAGCAGCCAAGATATTGTCCTAGCGGGAGAGGATGAGCAGTTCTTC.

The rearrangement uses TRBV7-2 and TRBJ1-1; no reliable D call. This CDR3 has 13 amino acids. Germline values: CDR1 SGHTA, CDR2 FQGNSA. With 3 bases removed from V and 5 bases from J, the gap between germline ends came to 10 bases. This chain's CDR3 is CASSFKSETEAFF. The CDR3 DNA follows: TGTGCCAGCAGCTTTAAGTCTGAGACTGAAGCTTTCTTT.

This chain links TRBV27 with TRBJ1-2; 7 nucleotides align to TRBD1. The germline V gene encodes CDR1 MNHEY and CDR2 SMNVEV (reference sequence). With V trimmed by 5 bases and J by 6 bases, 6 bases remained unmatched. The CDR3 runs to 13 residues. The CDR3 region is CASSLRTGDGYTF. CDR3 nucleotide sequence: TGTGCCAGCAGTCTTAGGACAGGAGATGGCTACACCTTC.

V and J are TRBV19 and TRBJ2-7; no firm D call. V was pared by 3 bases and J by 4 bases, with 16 bases between. Per germline, CDR1 LNHDA and CDR2 SQIVND (reference sequence). The CDR3 runs to 15 residues. CDR3 sequence (DNA): TGTGCCAGTAGTATTGAAGGCAGGCCGGCATACGAGCAGTACTTC. Protein product: CASSIEGRPAYEQYF.

This sequence joins TRBV18 and TRBJ2-5; 10 nucleotides agree with TRBD2. The CDR3 is made up of 15 amino acids. Per the germline V gene, CDR1 is KGHSH and CDR2 is LQKENI. Germline trimming cut 6 bases from V and 2 bases from J; bases unmatched to any gene: 6. DNA for the CDR3: TGTGCCAGCTCCCGTGGGACTAGCGATCAAGAGACCCAGTACTTC. It specifies CASSRGTSDQETQYF.

The chain employs TRBV5-1 and TRBJ2-7; D is perhaps TRBD1 (6 bases). The CDR3 is 14 residues long. The germline V gene encodes CDR1 SGHRS and CDR2 YFSETQ. Trimming took off 4 bases at V and 1 base at J, with 12 bases between the two ends. The CDR3 coding sequence is TGCGCCAGCAGCCCCCTGACAGGATCCTACGAGCAGTACTTC. Protein: CASSPLTGSYEQYF.

V usage is TRBV5-4 and J usage is TRBJ2-7; TRBD1 is a possible D gene (6 bases). The V gene's germline CDR1 is SGHNT and CDR2 YYREEE (reference sequence). This CDR3 is built from 14 residues. The V end was cut by 4 bases, the J end by 3 bases, with 14 bases between. CDR3 sequence (DNA): TGTGCCAGCAGCGTCGGGACACAGCTCTACGAGCAGTACTTC. Translated: CASSVGTQLYEQYF.

The chain is built from TRBV6-5 and TRBJ1-2; D possibly corresponds to TRBD1 (6 bases). Germline V gene data show CDR1 as MNHEY and CDR2 as SVGAGI. The germline V and J ends were trimmed by 2 bases and 5 bases, with 12 bases remaining between them. The CDR3 has 14 residues. The chain's CDR3 is CASSYLGARYGYTF. CDR3 sequence (DNA): TGTGCCAGCAGTTACCTGGGGGCGAGGTATGGCTACACCTTC.

The chain has TRBV15 and TRBJ1-2, with D perhaps TRBD1 (5 bases). The V and J ends lost 0 bases and 1 base respectively, with 6 bases between them. This CDR3 has 14 residues. Germline lookup yields CDR1 LNHNV and CDR2 YYDKDF (reference sequence). CDR3 DNA sequence: TGTGCCACCAGCAGAGACAGGGTTAACTATGGCTACACCTTC. As protein: CATSRDRVNYGYTF.

The chain uses TRBV4-3 and TRBJ2-7, with a weak D call TRBD1 (5 bases). Trimming removed 0 bases at V and 6 bases at J, with 9 bases between. The CDR3 covers 13 residues. Per the germline V gene, CDR1 is LGHNA and CDR2 is YSLEER. CDR3 residues: CASSQDFGAEQYF. CDR3 sequence (DNA): TGCGCCAGCAGCCAAGACTTTGGGGCCGAGCAGTACTTC.

The J gene is TRBJ1-1, the V gene TRBV28; D gene unclear. This CDR3 is 12 amino acids long. The germline V gene has CDR1 MDHEN and CDR2 SYDVKM. V was cut by 5 bases and J by 5 bases, with 9 bases left in between. The DNA for the CDR3 is TGTGCCAGCAGTCTCTACGTGACTGAAGCTTTCTTT. This sequence encodes CASSLYVTEAFF.

The chain joins TRBV27 to TRBJ1-2, with 7 bases matching TRBD1. Per germline, CDR1 MNHEY and CDR2 SMNVEV (reference sequence). With 4 bases clipped from V and 1 base from J, the junction kept 12 bases outside the gene matches. This CDR3 has 17 residues. The CDR3 nucleotides are TGTGCCAGCAGTTCCGGGACAGCGCTGGAGGTTAACTATGGCTACACCTTC. Protein product: CASSSGTALEVNYGYTF.

The chain carries TRBV13 and TRBJ2-1; maybe TRBD2 (6 bases). The V gene's germline CDR1 is PRHDT and CDR2 FYEKMQ (reference sequence). The V end lost 5 bases, the J end lost 9 bases, and 11 bases lay between the germline ends. This CDR3 spans 12 amino acids. The CDR3 is CASSQEGTEQFF. CDR3 DNA sequence: TGTGCCAGCAGCCAGGAGGGGACTGAGCAGTTCTTC.

J is TRBJ2-7 and V is TRBV30; 10 bases are shared with TRBD1. The CDR3 has 15 residues. The trim removed 5 bases at V and 4 bases at J, leaving 11 bases unmatched. Germline V gene sequence: CDR1 GTSNPN, CDR2 SVGIG (reference sequence). CDR3 DNA: TGTGCCTGGGCACCTTCGCGGGACAGGGGTTACGAGCAGTACTTC. Translation gives CAWAPSRDRGYEQYF.

The chain employs TRBV25-1 and TRBJ2-7; tentative D call: TRBD2 (5 bases). The CDR3 is 15 amino acids. V lost 4 bases and J lost 7, with 20 bases in between. Germline V gene sequence: CDR1 MGHDK, CDR2 SYGVNS. In nucleotides, the CDR3 is TGTGCCAGCAGTGGGACCCCCCCCGTCACGGGGGAGCAGTACTTC. This sequence encodes CASSGTPPVTGEQYF.

The V call is TRBV6-6, the J call TRBJ2-7; D call uncertain. This CDR3 comprises 14 residues. Germline V gene sequence: CDR1 MNHNY, CDR2 SVGAGI (reference sequence). V lost 2 bases, J lost 0 bases, and 8 bases lay in between. DNA of the CDR3: TGTGCCAGCAGTTACGGGCCAAACTCCTACGAGCAGTACTTC. Translation: CASSYGPNSYEQYF.

The chain combines TRBV28 with TRBJ1-6, with D perhaps matching TRBD1 (5 bases). V lost 3 bases, J lost 1 base, and 10 bases lay in between. This CDR3 has 16 residues. CDR1 MDHEN and CDR2 SYDVKM come from the germline V gene. CDR3 bases: TGTGCCAGCAGTTTTCGGGGGAGGTCCTATAATTCACCCCTCCACTTT. Protein sequence: CASSFRGRSYNSPLHF.

This clone appeared a single time. The chain employs TRBV4-1 and TRBJ1-1; D possibly corresponds to TRBD1 (6 bases). The ends were cut back, 1 base at V and 8 bases at J, with 8 bases in the middle. The CDR3 totals 12 residues. Germline assignment: CDR1 MGHRA and CDR2 YSYEKL. The CDR3 sequence: CASSQVQGEAFF. Written as DNA, the CDR3 is TGCGCCAGCAGCCAAGTACAGGGAGAAGCTTTCTTT.

In its sample, this clone was seen a few times. V usage is TRBV4-1 and J usage is TRBJ1-2; tentative D call: TRBD1 (5 bases). The V gene lost 0 bases and the J gene lost 4 bases, with 9 bases spanning the gap. CDR1 MGHRA and CDR2 YSYEKL come from the germline V gene. The CDR3 is made up of 14 amino acids. CDR3 in DNA: TGCGCCAGCAGCCAAGATGGGGGGGGCTATGGCTACACCTTC. This codes for CASSQDGGGYGYTF.

This chain links TRBV18 with TRBJ1-5, with D uncertain. In germline, CDR1 is KGHSH, CDR2 LQKENI. The CDR3 length is 13 residues. The V end was cut by 3 bases, the J end by 4 bases, with 7 bases between. The CDR3 nucleotides are TGTGCCAGCTCACCGGCCGAAAATCAGCCCCAGCATTTT. It is translated as CASSPAENQPQHF.

This clone was counted a single time. This CDR3 is CASSESRGLNTEAFF. The CDR3 nucleotides read TGCGCCAGCAGTGAGTCGCGAGGTCTGAACACTGAAGCTTTCTTT. V is TRBV10-1 and J is TRBJ1-1; D is unresolved. Per the germline V gene, CDR1 is WNHNN and CDR2 is SYGVQD (reference sequence). This CDR3 is built from 15 residues. The V end lost 0 bases, the J end lost 0 bases, and 8 bases lay between the germline ends.

The chain combines TRBV6-6 with TRBJ1-5, with 7 bases that match TRBD1. The V gene's germline CDR1 is MNHNY and CDR2 SVGAGI (reference sequence). The CDR3 loop spans 14 amino acids. With V trimmed by 2 bases and J by 7 bases, 5 bases remained unmatched. In DNA, the CDR3 is TGTGCCAGCAGTTACGAAGGGGGCGAGCAGCCCCAGCATTTT. It translates to CASSYEGGEQPQHF.

The chain recombines TRBV6-6 with TRBJ2-5, with unresolved D. Germline CDR1 reads MNHNY; CDR2 reads SVGAGI (reference sequence). V lost 6 bases and J 4 bases, leaving 9 bases between the germline ends. The CDR3 spans 12 residues. Here the CDR3 reads CASRPSGETQYF. The CDR3 DNA is TGTGCCAGCAGACCCTCAGGAGAGACCCAGTACTTC.

The CDR3 protein is CASSLDYLDRDFEQYF. Here the CDR3 DNA reads TGCGCCAGCAGCTTGGACTATCTGGACAGGGATTTTGAGCAGTACTTC. V gene TRBV5-1 combines with J gene TRBJ2-7; 8 nucleotides agree with TRBD1. Losses at the gene ends were 0 bases for V and 7 bases for J; bases not matched to a gene: 12. The germline gives CDR1 SGHRS, CDR2 YFSETQ. The CDR3 has 16 amino acids.

This clone was counted between two and nine times. The chain carries TRBV7-2 and TRBJ2-5, with 9 bases matching TRBD1. The CDR3 loop spans 14 amino acids. Germline trimming cut 4 bases from V and 3 bases from J; bases unmatched to any gene: 3. CDR1 SGHTA and CDR2 FQGNSA come from the germline V gene. CDR3 sequence reads: CASSSWTGEETQYF. The CDR3, as DNA: TGTGCCAGCAGCTCGTGGACAGGGGAAGAGACCCAGTACTTC.

The chain couples TRBV4-1 to TRBJ2-7, with TRBD1 identical over 11 bases. The CDR3 covers 16 residues. Germline assignment: CDR1 MGHRA and CDR2 YSYEKL. V dropped 0 bases and J dropped 6; count of bases not matched to a gene: 7. The CDR3 coding sequence is TGCGCCAGCAGCCAAGACGAGGGGACAGGGGGATCCGAGCAGTACTTC. The encoded protein is CASSQDEGTGGSEQYF.

The chain couples TRBV28 to TRBJ1-4; maybe TRBD1 (6 bases). Germline V lookup: CDR1 MDHEN, CDR2 SYDVKM. Trimming pared 8 bases from V and 5 bases from J, leaving 15 bases between. The CDR3 extends over 14 amino acids. The CDR3 DNA sequence: TGTGCCAGCGGAGAGACAGGCCCAAATGAAAAACTGTTTTTT. It is translated as CASGETGPNEKLFF.

The gene calls are TRBV5-8 and TRBJ2-1; D may be TRBD1 (5 bases). From germline, CDR1 is SGHTS and CDR2 YDEGEE. The length of the CDR3 is 14 residues. Trimming removed 1 base at V and 1 base at J, with 6 bases between. Written as DNA, the CDR3 is TGTGCCAGCAGCTTGAGGGGTTCCTACAATGAGCAGTTCTTC. Its protein product is CASSLRGSYNEQFF.

This chain links TRBV11-3 with TRBJ2-1, with 10 bases identical to TRBD2. The CDR3 has 16 residues. With 1 base clipped from V and 4 bases from J, the junction kept 4 bases outside the gene matches. Germline V gene lookup returns CDR1 SGHNT and CDR2 YENEEA. The CDR3 nucleotides are TGTGCCAGCAGCTTAGCTTCTAGCGGGAGATACAATGAGCAGTTCTTC. Translating gives CASSLASSGRYNEQFF.

V is TRBV6-6 and J is TRBJ1-1, with a tentative D call TRBD1 (5 bases). CDR1 and CDR2 from the germline V gene are MNHNY and SVGAGI (reference sequence). Deletions cut 2 bases from V and 0 bases from J, with 7 bases between. This CDR3 spans 14 amino acids. The CDR3 nucleotides read TGTGCCAGCAGTTACGACAGAGTGAACACTGAAGCTTTCTTT. Translated: CASSYDRVNTEAFF.

This clone was detected once. V gene TRBV2 combines with J gene TRBJ2-5; TRBD1 matches at 12 bases. The CDR3 extends over 18 amino acids. The V gene's germline CDR1 is SNHLY and CDR2 FYNNEI. Trimming cost V 6 bases and J 4 bases; bases outside gene matches: 15. The CDR3 region has the DNA TGTGCCAGCAGCCCACTTCGGTCATCGGGACAGGGGGCAGAGACCCAGTACTTC. It is translated as CASSPLRSSGQGAETQYF.